This TCR beta chain was found in a study of blood T cell repertoires in COVID-19. Study in general: From T cells, B-cell-depleted T cells, or PBMCs came the material, which was cDNA or gDNA.

Data came from immunoSEQ multiplex PCR; TCRdb stores just in-frame clones and leaves some out. The sample lists about 51,000 clones, about 86% occurring once. Trimming stripped 2 bases from V and 4 bases from J, with 20 bases between. This CDR3 region has 17 residues. Per the germline V gene, CDR1 is SGHNT and CDR2 is YENEEA. This clone has just a few counts. The sequence derives from a man between 60 and 75 years old with acute or convalescent COVID-19. Sequences were obtained from peripheral blood. This chain links TRBV11-3 with TRBJ1-2; TRBD1 is a possible D gene (6 bases). The CDR3 region is CASSLRRTVNPLYGYTF. The DNA for the CDR3 is TGTGCCAGCAGCTTAAGGCGGACAGTTAATCCCCTCTATGGCTACACCTTC.